This TCR beta chain is from a study of T cells in Graves' hyperthyroidism and ophthalmopathy. The table lists this clonotype with many counts. Amplification targeted TCR beta CDR3 regions from RNA transcripts. Initially, a first-round RT-PCR of the TCR CDR3 employed the HTBI primer set. TCRdb re-analysed the multiplex PCR reads in MiXCR, keeping a single row per CDR3 protein. The sample comprises over 700,000 distinct CDR3 sequences, around 20% of which are singletons, and about a sixth rests with the top ten. In germline, CDR1 is SGHRS, CDR2 YFSETQ. The V gene lost 0 bases and the J gene lost 0 bases, with 9 bases spanning the gap. CDR3 length: 15 amino acids.

The V call is TRBV5-1, the J call TRBJ1-1, with D unclear. Sample: blood. This TCR derives from a woman aged 45-65 years with Graves' hyperthyroidism that later progressed to Graves' ophthalmopathy. CDR3 region: CASSLAVQLNTEAFF. The DNA for the CDR3 is TGCGCCAGCAGCTTGGCCGTGCAGCTGAACACTGAAGCTTTCTTT.